Given below is one T cell receptor (beta chain) in context. Its cognate antigen is unknown. Assay used: immunoSEQ multiplex PCR; TCRdb lists only in-frame clones, some missing. This table holds approximately 76,000 clones, 78% found once. The source of the sample is a study of vaccination effects on CD4 cells after COVID-19. Findings of the study overall: Few convalescent patients were included, and no early post-infection timepoints were sampled. Infection- and vaccine-induced clones contracted markedly late after vaccination.

Pools of viral peptides were used by the ViraFEST assay to expand antigen-specific CD4+ T cells ahead of sequencing. Isolating CD4+ T cells followed approximately nine days of culture. Nucleocapsid antibodies were negative in the vaccine recipients, who had never had SARS-CoV-2 infection. This clonotype was obtained from a human donor who received a COVID-19 vaccine. The input for sequencing was CD4+ T cells from PBMCs cultured with SARS-CoV-2 spike peptides, taken before COVID-19 vaccination.

The CDR3 bases are TGTGCCACCAGAGGAGAGGGTTGGGGAGGCTACACCTTC. Translated, it gives CATRGEGWGGYTF. This sequence joins TRBV24-1 and TRBJ1-2; unclear D gene. V dropped 7 bases and J dropped 8 bases, with 16 bases sitting between them. This CDR3 contains 13 residues. The germline gives CDR1 KGHDR, CDR2 SFDVKD.